Here is one TCR beta chain with its context. This sample is part of a study of blood T cell repertoires in COVID-19. Study information: Samples representing acute and convalescent COVID-19 were sourced from the United States, Italy and Spain. The cDNA or gDNA used as material had been derived from T cells, B-cell-depleted T cells, or PBMCs.

As processed by the authors: Nucleated cell number was recorded as an estimate derived from reference gene primer amplification. The data were produced by immunoSEQ multiplex PCR, yet TCRdb's version contains in-frame clones alone and is incomplete. That table supplies the V and J calls and clone size; D and trimming were determined from the DNA. This sample has 170,000 or so clones, with approximately 88% found just once. The germline V gene encodes CDR1 MGHRA and CDR2 YSYEKL. The CDR3 length is 13 residues. Trimming removed 5 bases from V and 1 base from J, with 8 bases in between. The sequencing input was peripheral blood. This chain joins TRBV4-1 and TRBJ2-5; the D gene is possibly TRBD1 (6 bases). This TCR derives from a man between 18 and 29 years old with active or convalescent COVID-19. The CDR3 sequence is CASSVGGQETQYF. The CDR3 DNA follows: TGCGCCAGCAGCGTAGGGGGCCAAGAGACCCAGTACTTC.